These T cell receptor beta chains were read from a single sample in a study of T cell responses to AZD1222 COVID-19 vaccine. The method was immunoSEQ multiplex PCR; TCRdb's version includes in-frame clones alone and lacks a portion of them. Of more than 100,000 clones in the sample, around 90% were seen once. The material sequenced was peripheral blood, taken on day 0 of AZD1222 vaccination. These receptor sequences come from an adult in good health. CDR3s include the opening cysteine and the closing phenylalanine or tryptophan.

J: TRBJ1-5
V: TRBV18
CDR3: CASSRTATYSNQPQHF

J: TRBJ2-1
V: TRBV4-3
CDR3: CASSHIESSYNEQFF

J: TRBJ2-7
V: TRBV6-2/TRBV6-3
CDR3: CASSPGSSLHYEQYF

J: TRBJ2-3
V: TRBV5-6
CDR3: CASSLGASGTQYF

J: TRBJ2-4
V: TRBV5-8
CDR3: CASSPRTLLEDF

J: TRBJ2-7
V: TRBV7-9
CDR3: CASSLSGAYEQYF

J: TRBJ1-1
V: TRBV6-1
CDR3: CASSGKRFREWMNTEAFF

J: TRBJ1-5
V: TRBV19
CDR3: CASSDGQGWGQPQHF

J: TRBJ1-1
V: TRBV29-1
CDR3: CSAGQGMAVHTEAFF

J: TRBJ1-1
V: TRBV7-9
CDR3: CASSLGGAGNTEAFF

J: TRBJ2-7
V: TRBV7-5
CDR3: CARSADEQYF

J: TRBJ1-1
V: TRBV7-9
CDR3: CASSLQENTEAFF

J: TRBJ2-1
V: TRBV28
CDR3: CASSLPSTRNEQFF

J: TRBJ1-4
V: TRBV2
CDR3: CASSEQGEEKLFF

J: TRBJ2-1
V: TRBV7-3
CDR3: CASKRGGGDNEQFF